This T cell receptor (beta chain) emerged from a study of CXCR3-negative and CXCR3-positive naive CD8 T cells. Through 5' RACE with UMI labels, the TRB cDNA libraries were prepared. For each CDR3 protein, TCRdb gives one entry from its re-call of the 5' RACE reads, without DNA. This specimen shows 40,000 to 55,000 distinct CDR3 sequences; the ten leading clones hold 1.6%. CDR3 length equals 14 residues. The germline CDR1 and CDR2 sequences are MNHEY and SVGAGI. The J gene is TRBJ1-5, the V gene TRBV6-5; no DNA is available, so the TRBD1 call from TCRdb remains unchecked. Sequencing input: naive CXCR3- CD8+ T cells from blood. Subset specified: CD45RO-CCR7+CD27+CD95- naive CD8+ T cells lacking CXCR3 (TNR3-). The sequence was obtained from a human donor in good health. Some clones in this sample may be carry-over from other donors' samples. CDR3 region: CASGTGGFGQPQHF.